This T cell receptor (beta chain) was observed in a study of T cells after posttransplantation cyclophosphamide. General study findings and limits: Recipient CMV seropositivity and CMV reactivation strongly tracked TRB clonality. TRB overlap between skin or GI tissue T cells and blood was limited.

The naive gate required viable CD3+CD4+ or CD3+CD8+ cells with CCR7+CD45RA+CD45RO-CD95-CD27+CD28+ phenotype. The repertoire was sequenced with immunoSEQ multiplex PCR; TCRdb's copy has only in-frame clones and lacks some. The sample lists roughly 20,000 clones; roughly 98% were seen once. Germline CDR1 is SEHNR and CDR2 is FQNEAQ (reference sequence). The CDR3 runs to 14 residues. Trimming took off 5 bases at V and 4 bases at J, with 15 bases between the two ends. As concerns this clone: Its specificity is not known.

The source material was naive CD8+ T cells sorted from PBMCs. The V gene is TRBV7-9, the J gene TRBJ2-7; maybe TRBD2 (6 bases). This TCR was sampled from a man aged 35 to 55 in good health, CMV-negative, and a related stem cell transplant donor. The DNA of the CDR3 is TGTGCCAGCAGCCCCTTTGGGGCGGGATACGAGCAGTACTTC. This sequence encodes CASSPFGAGYEQYF.